This T cell receptor (beta chain) was sequenced in a study of blood T cell repertoires in COVID-19. Study context: COVID-19 samples, acute and convalescent, were from the United States, Italy and Spain. T cells, B-cell-depleted T cells, or PBMCs provided the cDNA or gDNA that served as material.

Assignment of participants to cohorts was predicated upon participant-reported clinical history. In the original workflow: By means of reference gene primer amplification, nucleated cell counts were estimated. TCRdb keeps only in-frame clones here, not all; method: immunoSEQ multiplex PCR. The V and J calls and the clone size are those of that table, but D and trimming were determined from the DNA. Of more than 110,000 clones in the sample, 84% were seen once. V lost 6 bases to trimming and J lost 7 bases, with 15 bases between them. Germline values: CDR1 SGHTA, CDR2 FQGNSA. The CDR3 sequence is 13 residues long.

This TCR came from a man aged 35-49 years with acute COVID-19. Sequencing was carried out using PBMCs or T cells enriched from blood (not recorded which). This rearrangement joins TRBV7-2 to TRBJ1-2; the D is unclear. As DNA, the CDR3 is TGTGCCAGCAGACCGCAGGAGGGAAGTGGCTACACCTTC. This codes for CASRPQEGSGYTF. Variable domain in full (rest from reference TRBV7-2 and TRBJ1-2): GAGVSQSPSNKVTEKGKDVELRCDPISGHTALYWYRQSLGQGLEFLIYFQGNSAPDKSGLPSDRFSAERTGGSVSTLTIQRTQQEDSAVYLCASRPQEGSGYTFGSGTRLTVV.